This T cell receptor (beta chain) was captured by sequencing in a study of T cell changes during pregnancy in multiple sclerosis. TCRdb keeps only in-frame clones here, not all; method: immunoSEQ multiplex PCR. The sample holds about 93,000 clones, approximately 92% seen once. CDR3 size: 17 residues. V trimming: 0 bases; J trimming: 5 bases; junction bases outside the gene matches: 11. Germline-derived CDR1 and CDR2 are SGHRS and YFSETQ. This chain uses TRBV5-1 with TRBJ2-3, with 8 bases matching TRBD2. This receptor was taken from a female donor with multiple sclerosis, enrolled in a pregnancy study. The input for sequencing was peripheral blood, taken after pregnancy. The CDR3: CASSLAPGAGGLDTQYF. CDR3 DNA: TGCGCCAGCAGCTTGGCCCCAGGGGCGGGGGGCCTAGATACGCAGTATTTT.